The T cell receptor beta chain described here comes from a study of blood T cell repertoires in COVID-19. Per the authors' pipeline: How many nucleated cells were present was estimated from reference gene primer amplification. The repertoire was sequenced with immunoSEQ multiplex PCR; TCRdb's copy has only in-frame clones and lacks some. V, J and clone size reflect that table, while D and trimming were determined from the DNA. The top ten clones hold about an eighth of a sample with hundreds of thousands of clones, approximately 86% of them seen once. Germline V gene sequence: CDR1 GTSNPN, CDR2 SVGIG (reference sequence). The V gene lost 4 bases and the J gene lost 8 bases, with 14 bases spanning the gap. CDR3 length equals 12 residues.

This receptor was obtained from a woman in her seventies with COVID-19, enrolled during active disease. The chain is built from TRBV30 and TRBJ1-1, with D tentatively TRBD1 (6 bases). Sequences were obtained from peripheral blood. The CDR3 here is CAWKGGRTEAFF. The CDR3 DNA reads as TGTGCCTGGAAGGGGGGGCGGACCGAAGCTTTCTTT.